This T cell receptor (beta chain) was documented in a study of blood T cell repertoires in COVID-19. Study-wide context: Acute-phase and convalescent COVID-19 samples originated in the United States, Italy and Spain. T cells, B-cell-depleted T cells, or PBMCs supplied cDNA or gDNA.

In the study's own analysis: Reference gene primers were amplified, and this amplification served to estimate nucleated cell counts. Clones were read by immunoSEQ multiplex PCR, and TCRdb kept only the in-frame ones, dropping some. V and J calls and clone size are those listed in that table; D and trimming were worked out from the DNA. The table lists about 140,000 clones, approximately 85% of them singletons. The receptor's source is an elderly woman with acute or convalescent COVID-19. The specimen was peripheral blood.

The chain's CDR3 is CASSGGGYSNQPQHF. The DNA of the CDR3 is TGTGCCAGCAGCGGTGGCGGGTATAGCAATCAGCCCCAGCATTTT. The chain joins TRBV6-6 to TRBJ1-5; D is unresolved. Trimming cost V 6 bases and J 0 bases, with 12 bases left between them. The CDR3 runs to 15 residues. Germline assignment: CDR1 MNHNY and CDR2 SVGAGI (reference sequence).